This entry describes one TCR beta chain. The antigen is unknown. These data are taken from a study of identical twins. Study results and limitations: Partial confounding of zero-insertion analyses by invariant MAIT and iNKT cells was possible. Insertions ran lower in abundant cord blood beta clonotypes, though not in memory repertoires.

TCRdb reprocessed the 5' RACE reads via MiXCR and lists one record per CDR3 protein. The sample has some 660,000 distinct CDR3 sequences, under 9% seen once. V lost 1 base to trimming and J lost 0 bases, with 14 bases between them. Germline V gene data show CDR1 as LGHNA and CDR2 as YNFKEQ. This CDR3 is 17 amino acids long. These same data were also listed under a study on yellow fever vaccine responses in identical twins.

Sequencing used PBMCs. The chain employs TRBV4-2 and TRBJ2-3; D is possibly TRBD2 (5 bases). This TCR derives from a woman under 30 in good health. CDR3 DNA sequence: TGTGCCAGCAGCCAAGGTGGACTGCGGCTTAGCACAGATACGCAGTATTTT. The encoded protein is CASSQGGLRLSTDTQYF.